What follows are 14 T cell receptor beta chains derived from one specimen sequenced in a study of tumor-infiltrating lymphocytes in primary liver carcinoma. Extraction of RNA together with DNA used about 17-30 mg of unsorted bulk tissue. TCR beta cDNA was made from 400 to 600 ng total RNA with a constant-region primer. Libraries of TCR beta came from three nested multiplex PCR rounds with slightly modified ARM-PCR. Both of the initial two PCR rounds ran for around 10 cycles and employed TRBV1-TRBV30 forward primers alongside a C-beta reverse primer. TCRdb analysed the multiplex PCR reads with MiXCR anew, one entry per CDR3 protein. Of 40,000 to 55,000 distinct CDR3 sequences listed, over 65% were seen once; the top ten hold roughly 27%. Sequencing was done on a sample of liver tumor tissue from sampling region 5. The subset is: tumor region T5, tumor centre. These receptors were collected from a man aged 35-49 years with primary liver carcinoma and hepatitis B virus infection.

Sample share makes this clonotype medium-sized. V is TRBV29-1 and J is TRBJ1-5, with a weak D call TRBD1 (6 bases). Trimming took off 5 bases at V and 3 bases at J, with 11 bases between the two ends. This CDR3 comprises 13 residues. Germline CDR1 is SQVTM and CDR2 is ANQGSEA. CDR3 sequence (DNA): TGCAGCGTTCGGGACAATTACAATCAGCCCCAGCATTTT. Amino acids: CSVRDNYNQPQHF. The full variable domain, with the rest looked up from reference TRBV29-1 and TRBJ1-5, is SAVISQKPSRDICQRGTSLTIQCQVDSQVTMMFWYRQQPGQSLTLIATANQGSEATYESGFVIDKFPISRPNLTFSTLTVSNMSPEDSSIYLCSVRDNYNQPQHFGDGTRLSIL.

Details on this clonotype: One end of the junction does not line up with germline, which may come from a read error. The V call is TRBV12-3 or TRBV12-4, the J call TRBJ2-5; D is undetermined. This CDR3 is 13 amino acids long. The CDR3 sequence is CASSRTTSETQYF. The CDR3 DNA reads as TGTGCCAGCAGCCGTACTACAAGCGAGACGCAGTACTTC.

This clonotype was recorded at least ten times. This sequence joins TRBV2 and TRBJ2-1; 9 nucleotides agree with TRBD2. Trimming took 7 bases from V and 8 from J; bases not matched to a gene: 12. The germline gives CDR1 SNHLY, CDR2 FYNNEI. The length of the CDR3 is 15 residues. This CDR3 reads CASIVGLAGRDEQFF. In DNA, the CDR3 is TGTGCCAGCATTGTTGGTCTAGCGGGAAGGGATGAGCAGTTCTTC.

The chain is built from TRBV11-2 and TRBJ1-6; 9 nucleotides agree with TRBD1. CDR3 length: 15 residues. Per germline, CDR1 SGHAT and CDR2 FQNNGV. CDR3 protein: CVSSKSGTGPSPLHF. CDR3 in DNA: TGTGTCAGTAGCAAAAGCGGGACAGGGCCATCACCCCTCCACTTT.

There are many counts of this clonotype. The CDR3 sequence is CASSLGFGEQYF. In DNA, the CDR3 is TGTGCCAGCAGCTTGGGATTTGGCGAGCAGTACTTC. The chain uses TRBV28 and TRBJ2-7; D gene uncertain. The germline gives CDR1 MDHEN, CDR2 SYDVKM. CDR3 length equals 12 residues. V gave up 6 bases and J gave up 6 bases, with 12 bases separating them.

This clonotype turned up a few times. A much larger clone sits a single nucleotide away, making a read error possible. The rearrangement links TRBV10-3 to TRBJ2-2; 10 nucleotides align to TRBD1. Per the germline V gene, CDR1 is ENHRY and CDR2 is SYGVKD. The length of the CDR3 is 14 residues. The CDR3 nucleotides read TGTGCCGTCAGTAGGACAGGGGGCACCGGGGAGCTGTTTTTT. Residues: CAVSRTGGTGELFF.

Details on this clonotype: One end of the junction fails to match germline, which may point to a read error. This chain uses TRBV6-1 with TRBJ1-2; D is ambiguous. This CDR3 is 13 amino acids long. Germline lookup yields CDR1 MNHNS and CDR2 SASEGT. The CDR3 DNA reads as TGTGCCACCTCCCTGGACGGTTACTATGGCTACACCTTT. Amino acids: CATSLDGYYGYTF.

This clonotype appeared many times. This chain connects TRBV6-6 to TRBJ2-7, with 14 nucleotides matching TRBD2. Germline trimming cut 2 bases from V and 2 bases from J; bases unmatched to any gene: 5. From germline, CDR1 is MNHNY and CDR2 SVGAGI (reference sequence). The CDR3 sequence is 17 residues long. In DNA form, the CDR3 reads TGTGCCAGCAGTTACGGGACTAGCGGGAGAGCCACCTACGAGCAGTACTTC. It encodes CASSYGTSGRATYEQYF.

This sequence joins TRBV28 and TRBJ1-2; no firm D call. V lost 4 bases to trimming and J lost 4 bases, with 10 bases between them. CDR3 length: 13 amino acids. The germline gives CDR1 MDHEN, CDR2 SYDVKM. CDR3 region: CASSSQTIYGYTF. DNA of the CDR3: TGTGCCAGCAGTTCCCAGACAATCTATGGCTACACCTTC.

Comment on this clonotype: At one end the junction does not follow the germline gene, possibly because of a read error. The rearrangement links TRBV11-3 to TRBJ1-1; a possible D gene is TRBD1 (5 bases). CDR3 size: 13 residues. CDR1 is SGHNT, CDR2 YENEEA, per germline. CDR3 protein: CVSSLAGGTEASF. CDR3 coding DNA: TGTGTCAGCAGCTTAGCGGGGGGGACTGAAGCTTCCTTT.

The chain joins TRBV4-1 to TRBJ2-7; TRBD2 agrees at 8 bases. Germline V gene lookup returns CDR1 MGHRA and CDR2 YSYEKL. The CDR3 length is 15 residues. V shed 6 bases, J shed 2 bases, and the junction held 9 bases outside the gene matches. The chain's CDR3 is CASSQIAGLPYEQYF. Written as DNA, the CDR3 is TGCGCCAGCAGTCAAATAGCGGGGCTCCCCTACGAGCAGTACTTC.

This clonotype was seen only a few times. Here the CDR3 reads CASSDSGTSGETQYF. For the CDR3, the DNA is TGTGCCAGCAGTGATTCCGGGACTAGCGGAGAGACCCAGTACTTC. This chain connects TRBV25-1 to TRBJ2-5; the match to TRBD2 covers 11 bases. CDR1 and CDR2 (germline): MGHDK, SYGVNS. With V trimmed by 3 bases and J by 4 bases, 4 bases remained unmatched. The CDR3 loop spans 15 amino acids.

This clonotype was picked up many times. The rearrangement uses TRBV29-1 and TRBJ2-7; possible D gene TRBD2, 5 bases. Germline lookup yields CDR1 SQVTM and CDR2 ANQGSEA. V gave up 4 bases and J gave up 4 bases, with 5 bases separating them. CDR3 length: 10 amino acids. The CDR3 loop is CSVGEYEQYF. CDR3 coding DNA: TGCAGCGTTGGGGAGTACGAGCAGTACTTC.

About this clonotype: Being one base from a much bigger clone, this may be a read error. The chain employs TRBV28 and TRBJ1-6; D might be TRBD1 (6 bases). V dropped 3 bases and J dropped 18 bases, with 21 bases sitting between them. The germline V gene has CDR1 MDHEN and CDR2 SYDVKM. The CDR3 runs 14 residues. CDR3 coding DNA: TGTGCCAGCAGTTTCGCCGACAGGCCGGGATCCCACCACTTT. Its protein product is CASSFADRPGSHHF.